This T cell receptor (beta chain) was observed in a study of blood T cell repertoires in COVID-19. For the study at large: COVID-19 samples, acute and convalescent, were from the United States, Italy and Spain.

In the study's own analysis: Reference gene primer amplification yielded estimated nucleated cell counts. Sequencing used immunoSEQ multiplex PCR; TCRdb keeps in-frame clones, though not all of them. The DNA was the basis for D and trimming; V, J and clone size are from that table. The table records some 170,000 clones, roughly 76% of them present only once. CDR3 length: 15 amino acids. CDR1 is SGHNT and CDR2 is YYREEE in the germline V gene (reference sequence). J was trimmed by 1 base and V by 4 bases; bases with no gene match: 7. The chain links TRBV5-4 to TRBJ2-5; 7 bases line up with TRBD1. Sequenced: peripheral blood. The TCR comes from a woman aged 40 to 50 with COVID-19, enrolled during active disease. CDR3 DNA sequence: TGTGCCAGCAGCCCGCGGACAGGCTTCCAAGAGACCCAGTACTTC. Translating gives CASSPRTGFQETQYF.